The 7 T cell receptor beta chains below come from one sample, sequenced in a study of technical replicates of blood from four donors. The method was immunoSEQ multiplex PCR; TCRdb's version includes in-frame clones alone and lacks a portion of them. The table has fewer than 90,000 clones, 85% to 95% seen once. Specimen: T cells isolated from PBMCs. The source of these receptors is a human donor in good health.

This rearrangement joins TRBV7-9 to TRBJ1-4, with D maybe TRBD1 (5 bases). With 5 bases removed from V and 7 bases from J, the gap between germline ends came to 11 bases. The length of the CDR3 is 13 residues. Germline loops: CDR1 SEHNR, CDR2 FQNEAQ (reference sequence). This chain's CDR3 is CASSLGGGEKLFF. The CDR3 DNA reads as TGTGCCAGCAGCCTCGGGGGAGGTGAAAAACTGTTTTTT.

This sequence joins TRBV11-2 and TRBJ2-4; TRBD1 might be the D (5 bases). Germline V gene sequence: CDR1 SGHAT, CDR2 FQNNGV. The V end was cut by 3 bases, the J end by 3 bases, with 9 bases between. This CDR3 is 14 amino acids long. CDR3 nucleotides: TGTGCCAGCAGCTTGACAGTGGTCAAAAACATTCAGTACTTC. Translated, it gives CASSLTVVKNIQYF.

The gene calls are TRBV27 and TRBJ1-1, with TRBD1 matching over 10 bases. Germline V gene sequence: CDR1 MNHEY, CDR2 SMNVEV (reference sequence). The CDR3 contains 18 residues. Losses at the gene ends were 5 bases for V and 4 bases for J; bases not matched to a gene: 16. The CDR3 DNA reads TGTGCCAGCAGTAGAGCCGACCCCAACTGGGACAGGGGCACTGAAGCTTTCTTT. Amino acids: CASSRADPNWDRGTEAFF.

The V and J genes are TRBV30 and TRBJ1-2, with a tentative D call TRBD1 (6 bases). CDR3 size: 12 residues. The germline V and J ends were trimmed by 1 base and 8 bases, with 11 bases remaining between them. CDR1 is GTSNPN and CDR2 is SVGIG in the germline V gene (reference sequence). CDR3 DNA: TGTGCCTGGAGTGGCGGGGGGCCAGGCTACACCTTC. Its translation: CAWSGGGPGYTF.

The chain is built from TRBV6-5 and TRBJ1-4; D call uncertain. Germline CDR1 MNHEY, CDR2 SVGAGI. Between the trimmed V and J ends, which lost 7 bases and 0 bases, there was a span of 12 bases. The CDR3 extends over 15 amino acids. CDR3 in DNA: TGTGCCAGCACTAACCAAGTTGCAACTAATGAAAAACTGTTTTTT. This translates into CASTNQVATNEKLFF.

The V and J genes are TRBV4-1 and TRBJ2-3; 11 bases are a match to TRBD2. In germline, CDR1 is MGHRA, CDR2 YSYEKL. The CDR3 consists of 16 residues. V lost 4 bases to trimming and J lost 2 bases; unmatched junction nucleotides: 5. DNA for the CDR3: TGCGCCAGCAGCCTAAGACTAGCGGGGTCCACAGATACGCAGTATTTT. This codes for CASSLRLAGSTDTQYF.

This sequence joins TRBV5-1 and TRBJ2-1; 8 bases map to TRBD2. CDR3 length equals 15 residues. The V and J ends lost 4 bases and 7 bases, in that order; junction bases with no gene match: 10. CDR1 is SGHRS, CDR2 YFSETQ, per germline. The CDR3 sequence is CASSPGGGLVNEQFF. The CDR3 DNA is TGCGCCAGCAGCCCGGGAGGGGGTTTGGTGAATGAGCAGTTCTTC. Full variable domain (rest looked up from reference TRBV5-1 and TRBJ2-1): KAGVTQTPRYLIKTRGQQVTLSCSPISGHRSVSWYQQTPGQGLQFLFEYFSETQRNKGNFPGRFSGRQFSNSRSEMNVSTLELGDSALYLCASSPGGGLVNEQFFGPGTRLTVL.